The 14 T cell receptor beta chains listed next were all sequenced from one sample in a study of cytomegalovirus exposure and HLA in healthy donors. 60 Vbeta and 13 Jbeta primers were used in PCR. TCRdb's copy holds only in-frame clones and misses some; the assay was immunoSEQ multiplex PCR. The sample lists roughly 150,000 clones, more than 75% occurring once. The sequenced sample was PBMCs. The receptor set was obtained from a man aged 30 to 39 in good health and CMV-seropositive.

V and J are TRBV5-4 and TRBJ1-2, with D hard to call. The CDR3 has 13 amino acids. Trimming pared 0 bases from V and 6 bases from J, leaving 9 bases between. Germline V gene sequence: CDR1 SGHNT, CDR2 YYREEE (reference sequence). Written as DNA, the CDR3 is TGTGCCAGCAGCTTGGGAACAGAACATGGCTACACCTTC. Its translation is CASSLGTEHGYTF.

This rearrangement joins TRBV6-6 to TRBJ1-1, with D perhaps TRBD1 (6 bases). The germline CDR1 and CDR2 sequences are MNHNY and SVGAGI (reference sequence). The CDR3 consists of 15 residues. V lost 3 bases to trimming and J lost 1 base, with 12 bases between them. The DNA of the CDR3 is TGTGCCAGCAGTTATTTTCAGGGGAAGAACACTGAAGCTTTCTTT. It translates to CASSYFQGKNTEAFF.

This chain joins TRBV5-1 and TRBJ2-7; D might be TRBD2 (6 bases). The CDR3 length is 16 residues. Trimming left V 0 bases short and J 1 base short, with 14 bases between. CDR1 and CDR2 from the germline V gene are SGHRS and YFSETQ. The CDR3 loop is CASSLGYGAGSYEQYF. The CDR3 coding sequence is TGCGCCAGCAGCTTGGGGTATGGGGCGGGATCCTACGAGCAGTACTTC. Complete variable domain (other parts from reference TRBV5-1 and TRBJ2-7): KAGVTQTPRYLIKTRGQQVTLSCSPISGHRSVSWYQQTPGQGLQFLFEYFSETQRNKGNFPGRFSGRQFSNSRSEMNVSTLELGDSALYLCASSLGYGAGSYEQYFGPGTRLTVT.

In its sample, this clone was seen once. V gene TRBV18 combines with J gene TRBJ2-5, with TRBD2 identical over 8 bases. The V gene end was trimmed by 3 bases and the J gene end by 2 bases; junction bases not matched to a gene: 5. CDR1 KGHSH and CDR2 LQKENI come from the germline V gene. The CDR3 loop spans 15 amino acids. CDR3 nucleotide sequence: TGTGCCAGCTCACCCCGAGGCGGGGGGCAAGAGACCCAGTACTTC. Protein product: CASSPRGGGQETQYF.

CDR3 protein: CSVDREGREAFF. As DNA, the CDR3 is TGCAGCGTTGATAGGGAAGGACGGGAGGCTTTCTTT. The chain combines TRBV29-1 with TRBJ1-1; D remains unclear. The CDR3 contains 12 residues. Germline CDR1 and CDR2: SQVTM and ANQGSEA. Trimming cost V 3 bases and J 11 bases, with 16 bases left between them.

The chain couples TRBV5-8 to TRBJ1-4; 9 bases are shared with TRBD1. This CDR3 has 17 residues. The germline V gene encodes CDR1 SGHTS and CDR2 YDEGEE. V lost 1 base and J lost 0; bases outside the gene matches: 4. The CDR3 loop reads CASSLPGTGTTNEKLFF. In DNA form, the CDR3 reads TGTGCCAGCAGCTTGCCCGGGACAGGGACAACTAATGAAAAACTGTTTTTT.

The chain uses TRBV18 and TRBJ2-2, with a weak D call TRBD2 (5 bases). Trimming cost V 2 bases and J 4 bases, with 8 bases left between them. The V gene's germline CDR1 is KGHSH and CDR2 LQKENI. The CDR3 has 14 residues. The CDR3: CASSPERSTGELFF. CDR3 DNA: TGTGCCAGCTCACCAGAGCGGAGCACCGGGGAGCTGTTTTTT.

The table lists this clone with a few counts. This chain joins TRBV2 and TRBJ2-1; D is perhaps TRBD1 (5 bases). CDR1 and CDR2 (germline): SNHLY, FYNNEI. V lost 6 bases and J lost 1, with 13 bases in between. The CDR3 loop spans 15 amino acids. The CDR3 DNA sequence: TGTGCCAGCAGACAGGACGGTTTTTCCTACAATGAGCAGTTCTTC. This codes for CASRQDGFSYNEQFF.

V usage is TRBV6-5 and J usage is TRBJ2-3; 9 bases agree with TRBD2. The length of the CDR3 is 15 residues. V lost 6 bases and J lost 8; bases outside the gene matches: 12. Germline V gene lookup returns CDR1 MNHEY and CDR2 SVGAGI. For the CDR3, the DNA is TGTGCCAGCAGCATTAGCGGGAGTTCCCAAATTACGCAGTATTTT. Translated, it gives CASSISGSSQITQYF.

The chain recombines TRBV5-1 with TRBJ2-3; D is ambiguous. CDR1 is SGHRS, CDR2 YFSETQ, per germline. Deletions cut 0 bases from V and 0 bases from J, with 11 bases between. This CDR3 has 16 residues. Here the CDR3 DNA reads TGCGCCAGCAGCTTGGGCCGAAGGAGTAGCACAGATACGCAGTATTTT. This codes for CASSLGRRSSTDTQYF. Variable domain in full (rest from reference TRBV5-1 and TRBJ2-3): KAGVTQTPRYLIKTRGQQVTLSCSPISGHRSVSWYQQTPGQGLQFLFEYFSETQRNKGNFPGRFSGRQFSNSRSEMNVSTLELGDSALYLCASSLGRRSSTDTQYFGPGTRLTVL.

This CDR3 reads CASSPGLAGDNEQYV. For the CDR3, the DNA is TGTGCCAGCTCACCGGGACTAGCGGGAGACAACGAGCAGTACGTC. The V gene is TRBV18, the J gene TRBJ2-7, with 14 nucleotides matching TRBD2. CDR3 length equals 15 residues. With V trimmed by 3 bases and J by 5 bases, 3 bases remained unmatched. Germline CDR1 is KGHSH and CDR2 is LQKENI.

V usage is TRBV27 and J usage is TRBJ2-1, with 10 bases aligning to TRBD1. Unmatched junction bases numbered 13, after V lost 4 bases and J lost 7 bases. The germline V gene has CDR1 MNHEY and CDR2 SMNVEV (reference sequence). This CDR3 comprises 17 residues. This chain's CDR3 is CASSSRTGTGEGNEQFF. CDR3 in DNA: TGTGCCAGCAGTTCACGGACCGGGACAGGGGAAGGGAATGAGCAGTTCTTC.

This clone was picked up one time. Compared with germline, one end of the junction differs, possibly owing to a read error. V gene TRBV7-9 combines with J gene TRBJ2-4; TRBD2 aligns across 7 bases. CDR3 length equals 15 residues. Germline assignment: CDR1 SEHNR and CDR2 FQNEAQ (reference sequence). CDR3 region: CASSPGGGHLGIRYF. In DNA form, the CDR3 reads TGTGCCAGCAGCCCCGGGGGAGGGCACTTGGGCATTCGGTACTTC.

The chain joins TRBV18 to TRBJ1-1; 8 bases are a match to TRBD1. CDR1 and CDR2 from the germline V gene are KGHSH and LQKENI. V shed 3 bases and J 3 bases; nucleotides not matched to a gene: 3. The CDR3 has 14 amino acids. Here the CDR3 reads CASSPTTGDTEAFF. Here the CDR3 DNA reads TGTGCCAGCTCACCGACGACAGGGGACACTGAAGCTTTCTTT.